This T cell receptor beta chain comes out of a study of cytomegalovirus exposure and HLA in healthy donors. Study results and caveats: The productive fraction for most TCR beta V segments was about 90% or about 30% in an earlier analysis.

For this clone: Its antigen remains unknown. The sample holds other DNA sequences that translate to the same CDR3.

Primers for the PCR totalled 60 Vbeta and 13 Jbeta. Produced via immunoSEQ multiplex PCR; TCRdb's table is partial and in-frame only. Its table lists some 150,000 clones. Germline-derived CDR1 and CDR2 are SEHNR and FQNEAQ (reference sequence). With 5 bases removed from V and 2 bases from J, the gap between germline ends came to 9 bases. The CDR3 consists of 13 residues. The genes are TRBV7-9 and TRBJ1-2; possibly TRBD1 for D (6 bases). Sample: PBMCs. The sequence derives from a man aged 35 to 55 in good health and CMV-seronegative. The CDR3 loop is CASSVDRNYGYTF. The CDR3 DNA sequence: TGTGCCAGCAGCGTAGACAGGAACTATGGCTACACCTTC.